What follows describes a single T cell receptor (beta chain). This record belongs to a study of blood T cell repertoires in COVID-19. Study details: PBMCs, B-cell-depleted T cells, or T cells provided the cDNA or gDNA that made up the material.

Generated by immunoSEQ multiplex PCR, the TCRdb table keeps only in-frame clones and is missing some. Of 100,000 to 150,000 clones listed, 70% to 90% are singletons. The sequenced sample consisted of peripheral blood. The clonotype originates from a man between 60 and 75 years old with acute or convalescent COVID-19.

The CDR3 DNA reads TGTGCCAGCTGGCCGGGACTAGCGGCCTCAGATACGCAGTATTTT. It specifies CASWPGLAASDTQYF. The chain has TRBV27 and TRBJ2-3; 11 nucleotides agree with TRBD2. The junction had 8 bases not matched to a gene; V was cut back by 8 bases and J by 4 bases. The length of the CDR3 is 15 residues. Germline assignment: CDR1 MNHEY and CDR2 SMNVEV (reference sequence).